This T cell receptor beta chain was captured by sequencing in a study of blood T cell repertoires in COVID-19. This clone was observed a handful of times. Generated by immunoSEQ multiplex PCR, the TCRdb table keeps only in-frame clones and is missing some. The data contain approximately 130,000 clones, approximately 82% of them singletons. The V gene's germline CDR1 is MNHEY and CDR2 SMNVEV (reference sequence). The CDR3 spans 15 residues. V trimming: 3 bases; J trimming: 2 bases; junction bases outside the gene matches: 4. The receptor comes from a man older than 75 with active or convalescent COVID-19. The specimen sequenced was peripheral blood. The chain combines TRBV27 with TRBJ2-3; 8 bases map to TRBD2. CDR3 sequence (DNA): TGTGCCAGCAGTTTCAGCGGGGGTCTCACAGATACGCAGTATTTT. It translates to CASSFSGGLTDTQYF.